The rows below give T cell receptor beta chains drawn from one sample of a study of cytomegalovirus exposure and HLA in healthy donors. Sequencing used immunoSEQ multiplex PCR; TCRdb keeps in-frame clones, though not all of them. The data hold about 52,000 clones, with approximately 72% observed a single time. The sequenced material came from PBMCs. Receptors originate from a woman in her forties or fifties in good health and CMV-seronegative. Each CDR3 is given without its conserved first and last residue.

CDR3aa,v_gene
ASSLTATGELF,TRBV7-3
ASSSEGLSYGYT,TRBV7-9
ASSLVLAETDTQY,TRBV5-1
SVVEGAVGGYT,TRBV29-1
ASSQDSYQETQY,TRBV4-3
ASSHRASGGIDEQF,TRBV19
ASSPGLGSYEQY,TRBV5-1
SVSDNHYGYT,TRBV29-1
ASSQDRQGPGTYGYT,TRBV4-2
ASSHGAGPAY,TRBV7-9
ASSYSEQYYGYT,TRBV6-5
ASSPRPQLNTEAF,TRBV18
ASRREGNTEAF,TRBV2
ASSSFPGRMNTEAF,TRBV6-6
ASYKTGRDYGYT,TRBV21-1
ASSLTPRDEQY,TRBV7-3
ASSLPGTGGEETQY,TRBV5-1
ASSETNAGHTTQY,TRBV2
ASRAGSGANVLT,TRBV28
ASSEELAGAGGQY,TRBV6-1
AWSPGGNGYT,TRBV30
ASSQKMNQPQH,TRBV6-4
SVDHRDSLGYEQY,TRBV29-1
ASSPGVSANYGYT,TRBV7-3
ASTPPLGDRGSSTEQF,TRBV7-9
ASSLAPNRYTEAF,TRBV5-1
ASRRGGEQY,TRBV28
ASSEGAGYQETQY,TRBV10-1
ASSFLLAGSSEGTGELF,TRBV18
ASSQLQGRYT,TRBV28
ASSPRGPGETQY,TRBV7-2
ASSLSVRGNQPQH,TRBV27
ASSWRSGGHQETQY,TRBV5-4
ASSLTSGGFQQY,TRBV7-9
ASSLDAGQPQH,TRBV5-1
ASSMSPGQETQY,TRBV19
ASTLSGTSGKTV,TRBV7-8
ASSYTGAGGLYTQY,TRBV6-5
ASRRGQGSSGELF,TRBV6-6
ASSLGGTQY,TRBV7-8
ASRGTSGGQETQY,TRBV28
ASRPLATQETQY,TRBV5-1
ASSQGSSGDGNTGELF,TRBV4-3
ASSLGQGDQPQH,TRBV28
ASKDRARTEAF,TRBV27
ASSLVAGRSVNTEAF,TRBV5-1
ASSFGTGPFANTGELF,TRBV7-6
ASSLRDTQY,TRBV28
ASSYQGGLGNQPQH,TRBV27
ASSPTSYEQY,TRBV6-5
ASSISGKETQY,TRBV6-1
ASERQGGNTEAF,TRBV6-1
ASRPCALLIHEQY,TRBV6-5
SVEDVAGETQY,TRBV29-1
ASSLGGKPYEQY,TRBV5-4
ASRDRGDGELF,TRBV6-5
ASSPGDSNQPQH,TRBV9